The 21 T cell receptor beta chains presented below share a single source sample, sequenced in a study of T cells after yellow fever vaccination. TCRdb re-called the 5' RACE reads with MiXCR, one entry per CDR3 protein. The table lists under 550,000 distinct CDR3 sequences, around a fifth of them singletons. Sequenced here: PBMCs, sampled 21 days after the first yellow fever vaccination. These TCRs come from a man aged 18 to 29 who received the YFV17D yellow fever vaccine.

This clonotype has a count of ten or more. The gene calls are TRBV20-1 and TRBJ2-3; tentatively, D is TRBD1 (7 bases). The germline V and J ends were trimmed by 6 bases and 7 bases, with 17 bases remaining between them. In germline, CDR1 is DFQATT, CDR2 SNEGSKA (reference sequence). The CDR3 totals 13 residues. The CDR3 DNA reads TGCAGTGCGTTCCAGGGGGGACCCAATACGCAGTATTTT. Translated, it gives CSAFQGGPNTQYF.

This clonotype was counted between two and nine times. The chain joins TRBV27 to TRBJ1-1; D might be TRBD1 (5 bases). Germline assignment: CDR1 MNHEY and CDR2 SMNVEV (reference sequence). V was trimmed by 5 bases and J by 5 bases, leaving 15 bases between them. The CDR3 consists of 14 residues. CDR3: CASSPRVVGTEAFF. CDR3 nucleotides: TGTGCCAGCAGTCCCAGGGTCGTCGGTACTGAAGCTTTCTTT.

This clonotype was seen repeatedly, ten times or more. The chain employs TRBV18 and TRBJ1-2; 7 nucleotides agree with TRBD1. The V gene's germline CDR1 is KGHSH and CDR2 LQKENI. There are 13 residues in the CDR3. Trimming removed 6 bases from V and 3 bases from J; junction bases left unmatched: 4. The CDR3 spells CASSQGGDYGYTF. As DNA, the CDR3 is TGTGCCAGCTCGCAAGGGGGCGACTATGGCTACACCTTC.

V and J are TRBV4-1 and TRBJ2-3; 8 bases are shared with TRBD1. Trimming cost V 0 bases and J 4 bases; bases outside gene matches: 3. Germline values: CDR1 MGHRA, CDR2 YSYEKL. The CDR3 contains 15 residues. The CDR3 region is CASSQEPGGADTQYF. CDR3 nucleotide sequence: TGCGCCAGCAGCCAAGAACCAGGGGGCGCAGATACGCAGTATTTT.

The rearrangement uses TRBV20-1 and TRBJ2-7; a possible D gene is TRBD1 (6 bases). CDR1 and CDR2 (germline): DFQATT, SNEGSKA (reference sequence). The length of the CDR3 is 12 residues. Trimming cost V 6 bases and J 7 bases, with 16 bases left between them. CDR3 protein: CSAYRVAGEQYF. In DNA form, the CDR3 reads TGCAGTGCGTACAGGGTGGCTGGGGAGCAGTACTTC.

This clonotype came up a few times. The chain joins TRBV9 to TRBJ1-1; TRBD1 is a possible D gene (6 bases). Germline lookup yields CDR1 SGDLS and CDR2 YYNGEE. The CDR3 extends over 16 amino acids. Trimming cost V 0 bases and J 1 base, with 13 bases left between them. The chain's CDR3 is CASSVAITGANTEAFF. CDR3 DNA: TGTGCCAGCAGCGTAGCAATAACGGGGGCGAACACTGAAGCTTTCTTT.

V gene TRBV21-1 combines with J gene TRBJ2-7; the table's D call, TRBD1, was not checked against the DNA. TRBV21-1 is classified as a pseudogene. The CDR3 loop spans 15 amino acids. CDR3 DNA: TGTGCCAGCAGCAAACCCGGTTCCGTCGCCTACGAGCAGTACGTC. As protein: CASSKPGSVAYEQYV.

The chain couples TRBV7-9 to TRBJ2-5, with D maybe TRBD2 (6 bases). CDR3 length: 14 amino acids. Per germline, CDR1 SEHNR and CDR2 FQNEAQ (reference sequence). Trimming left V 10 bases short and J 2 bases short, with 17 bases between. The CDR3 sequence is CATGGVDRQETQYF. The CDR3 DNA follows: TGTGCCACCGGCGGGGTCGACCGACAAGAGACCCAGTACTTC.

The chain uses TRBV6-1 and TRBJ2-5; TRBD2 might be the D (6 bases). Trimming shortened V by 6 bases and J by 2 bases, and 16 bases separated the two germline ends. The germline V gene encodes CDR1 MNHNS and CDR2 SASEGT. The CDR3 loop spans 15 amino acids. The CDR3: CASSLPGRGQETQYF. The CDR3 region has the DNA TGTGCCAGCAGCCTCCCGGGGCGGGGACAAGAGACCCAGTACTTC.

In this sample, this clonotype turned up many times. This chain links TRBV2 with TRBJ2-1; 10 nucleotides align to TRBD2. The V gene's germline CDR1 is SNHLY and CDR2 FYNNEI. This CDR3 is 16 amino acids long. V lost 1 base and J lost 2; bases outside the gene matches: 2. The CDR3 is CASSEVAGGAYNEQFF. Written as DNA, the CDR3 is TGTGCCAGCAGTGAAGTAGCGGGGGGTGCCTACAATGAGCAGTTCTTC. The full variable domain, its missing parts supplied by reference TRBV2 and TRBJ2-1, is EPEVTQTPSHQVTQMGQEVILRCVPISNHLYFYWYRQILGQKVEFLVSFYNNEISEKSEIFDDQFSVERPDGSNFTLKIRSTKLEDSAMYFCASSEVAGGAYNEQFFGPGTRLTVL.

This clonotype occurred a few times. The chain uses TRBV20-1 and TRBJ1-6; no clear D. The CDR3 consists of 16 residues. Trimming took off 1 base at V and 9 bases at J, with 19 bases between the two ends. Looked up from germline, CDR1 is DFQATT and CDR2 is SNEGSKA (reference sequence). CDR3 in DNA: TGCAGTGCTAGAGGCCCCACGGTGATTATGACTTCACCCCTCCACTTT. Translated: CSARGPTVIMTSPLHF.

The J gene is TRBJ2-5, the V gene TRBV7-2, with D perhaps given as TRBD1 or TRBD2 (5 bases each). Per the germline V gene, CDR1 is SGHTA and CDR2 is FQGNSA. V was shortened by 5 bases and J by 5 bases, with 18 bases between the two germline ends. CDR3 length: 15 residues. The CDR3 sequence: CASSRFPRGWETQYF. CDR3 nucleotides: TGTGCCAGCAGCCGGTTTCCCCGGGGCTGGGAGACCCAGTACTTC.

The chain carries TRBV9 and TRBJ1-6; no clear D gene. The V and J ends lost 3 bases and 6 bases respectively, with 10 bases between them. This CDR3 has 14 amino acids. CDR1 and CDR2 from the germline V gene are SGDLS and YYNGEE. The CDR3 DNA sequence: TGTGCCAGCAGCGCCCCCGGTCCTAATTCACCCCTCCACTTT. Encoded protein: CASSAPGPNSPLHF.

The chain carries TRBV5-4 and TRBJ2-1; 8 bases align to TRBD2. In germline, CDR1 is SGHNT, CDR2 YYREEE (reference sequence). V was pared by 1 base and J by 4 bases, with 4 bases of the junction left unmatched. CDR3 length equals 15 residues. The CDR3 region is CASSLPGGVYNEQFF. The CDR3 DNA sequence: TGTGCCAGCAGCTTGCCCGGGGGGGTATACAATGAGCAGTTCTTC.

This clonotype was found a few times. The genes are TRBV7-9 and TRBJ2-3, with 8 nucleotides matching TRBD1. The J segment lost 1 base and the V segment lost 7 bases, leaving 7 bases of the junction unmatched. The CDR3 extends over 15 amino acids. CDR1 and CDR2 from the germline V gene are SEHNR and FQNEAQ (reference sequence). The CDR3 sequence is CASKWQGAGTDTQYF. For the CDR3, the DNA is TGTGCCAGCAAGTGGCAGGGGGCGGGCACAGATACGCAGTATTTT.

V and J are TRBV19 and TRBJ2-2, with D possibly being TRBD1 or TRBD2 (5 bases each). The V and J ends lost 4 bases and 3 bases respectively, with 15 bases between them. CDR1 and CDR2 from the germline V gene are LNHDA and SQIVND (reference sequence). The CDR3 length is 16 residues. The CDR3 spells CASSRGTLRDTGELFF. DNA of the CDR3: TGTGCCAGTAGTAGGGGGACGCTGAGGGACACCGGGGAGCTGTTTTTT.

The genes are TRBV7-9 and TRBJ2-2; D is undetermined. Germline CDR1 reads SEHNR; CDR2 reads FQNEAQ (reference sequence). The CDR3 runs 14 residues. V lost 3 bases, J lost 3 bases, and 8 bases lay in between. The CDR3 here is CASSLRFHTGELFF. The CDR3 DNA is TGTGCCAGCAGCTTGCGGTTCCACACCGGGGAGCTGTTTTTT. Supplemented by reference TRBV7-9 and TRBJ2-2, the full variable domain reads DTGVSQNPRHKITKRGQNVTFRCDPISEHNRLYWYRQTLGQGPEFLTYFQNEAQLEKSRLLSDRFSAERPKGSFSTLEIQRTEQGDSAMYLCASSLRFHTGELFFGEGSRLTVL.

This clonotype was observed a handful of times. The J gene is TRBJ2-3, the V gene TRBV4-1, with D possibly TRBD2 on 5 matching bases. The V gene's germline CDR1 is MGHRA and CDR2 YSYEKL. The CDR3 covers 15 residues. The V end was cut by 0 bases, the J end by 5 bases, with 12 bases between. CDR3 sequence (DNA): TGCGCCAGCAGCCAAGATCTGCCGGGAAGAGATACGCAGTATTTT. Encoded protein: CASSQDLPGRDTQYF.

CDR3: CSASDPVSGQAFF. In DNA form, the CDR3 reads TGCAGTGCTAGTGACCCAGTTTCTGGACAAGCTTTCTTT. The chain is built from TRBV20-1 and TRBJ1-1; no firm D call. The CDR3 has 13 residues. In germline, CDR1 is DFQATT, CDR2 SNEGSKA (reference sequence). The V end lost 3 bases, the J end lost 9 bases, and 17 bases lay between the germline ends.

This clonotype occurred a few times. The chain couples TRBV7-2 to TRBJ2-7, with a weak D call TRBD2 (6 bases). CDR3 size: 14 residues. The germline CDR1 and CDR2 sequences are SGHTA and FQGNSA. V lost 4 bases and J 2 bases, leaving 12 bases between the germline ends. In DNA, the CDR3 is TGTGCCAGCAGCTCGGGACTGCTTCCCTACGAGCAGTACTTC. Amino acids: CASSSGLLPYEQYF.

Only a few counts were recorded for this clonotype. The V gene is TRBV15, the J gene TRBJ1-2; 8 bases map to TRBD1. Germline V gene lookup returns CDR1 LNHNV and CDR2 YYDKDF (reference sequence). CDR3 length equals 14 residues. Unmatched junction bases numbered 4, after V lost 2 bases and J lost 5 bases. The CDR3 loop reads CATSRQTGAYGYTF. CDR3 nucleotides: TGTGCCACCAGCAGACAGACAGGGGCTTATGGCTACACCTTC. Combining the CDR3 with reference TRBV15 and TRBJ1-2 gives the whole variable domain DAMVIQNPRYQVTQFGKPVTLSCSQTLNHNVMYWYQQKSSQAPKLLFHYYDKDFNNEADTPDNFQSRRPNTSFCFLDIRSPGLGDTAMYLCATSRQTGAYGYTFGSGTRLTVV.